This T cell receptor (beta chain) was obtained from a study of shared clonotypes between healthy human individuals. The overall study: Those who served as donors were two women and three men between the ages of 18 and 49. Three plates were used per donor for CD4 naive, three for CD4 memory, two for CD8 naive and one for CD8 memory.

Each subset's genomic DNA was shared equally among a number of immunoSEQ plates. The table came from immunoSEQ multiplex PCR; TCRdb's copy has only in-frame clones and leaves some out. The table lists 100,000 or so clones, about 63% of them singletons. The CDR3 runs to 13 residues. Germline assignment: CDR1 WNHNN and CDR2 SYGVQD (reference sequence). Trimming cost V 4 bases and J 7 bases, with 10 bases left between them. Nashville, Tennessee was home to all donors, who were Caucasian adults. This clone appeared a few times. The receptor's source is a woman aged 30 to 39 in good health. The chain employs TRBV10-1 and TRBJ2-2, with unresolved D. Sequencing used memory CD8+ T cells sorted from blood. Noted subset: CD45RO+ cells pooled with CCR7-negative TemRA cells. CDR3 residues: CASSGVIGGELFF. The CDR3 region has the DNA TGCGCCAGCAGTGGGGTGATTGGCGGGGAGCTGTTTTTT.